These 2 T cell receptor beta chains came from one sample sequenced in a study of cytomegalovirus exposure and HLA in healthy donors. PCR involved 60 Vbeta and 13 Jbeta primers. This table comes from immunoSEQ multiplex PCR, and its TCRdb copy is limited to in-frame clones, with some not included. The sample contains over 200,000 clones, roughly four fifths of which appear only once. The sample taken for sequencing was PBMCs. These receptors were taken from a middle-aged woman in good health and CMV-seronegative.

The CDR3 DNA sequence: TGCGCCAGCAGCCAAGGTTACAGGGACTATGGCTACACCTTC. Protein sequence: CASSQGYRDYGYTF. The chain combines TRBV4-1 with TRBJ1-2; the D gene is possibly TRBD1 (6 bases). With 1 base removed from V and 3 bases from J, the gap between germline ends came to 9 bases. Germline V CDR1 and CDR2: MGHRA, YSYEKL. This CDR3 contains 14 residues.

V and J are TRBV6-5 and TRBJ2-1; maybe TRBD2 (5 bases). The germline gives CDR1 MNHEY, CDR2 SVGAGI. V was pared by 5 bases and J by 7 bases, with 15 bases between. The CDR3 has 14 amino acids. CDR3 coding DNA: TGTGCCAGCAGTCTCGGGAATCCTGGTAATGAGCAGTTCTTC. Its protein is CASSLGNPGNEQFF.